The 21 T cell receptor beta chains in this list originate from one sample, sequenced in a study of blood T cell repertoires in COVID-19. Using immunoSEQ multiplex PCR, the repertoire was profiled, and TCRdb retains in-frame clones only, with some absent. The table has approximately 190,000 clones, roughly 80% seen once. Sample: peripheral blood. These receptor sequences come from a woman aged 40 to 49 with acute or convalescent COVID-19.

This chain joins TRBV6-5 and TRBJ2-7; no clear D gene. The germline gives CDR1 MNHEY, CDR2 SVGAGI. The CDR3 runs to 15 residues. Deletions cut 11 bases from V and 0 bases from J, with 20 bases between. CDR3 loop: CAARPKIAGSYEQYF. For the CDR3, the DNA is TGTGCCGCCCGCCCAAAAATTGCCGGCTCCTACGAGCAGTACTTC.

This sequence joins TRBV12-3 or TRBV12-4 and TRBJ1-2; tentatively, D is TRBD1 (6 bases). Trimming left V 10 bases short and J 4 bases short, with 16 bases between. The CDR3 is 13 amino acids. The DNA of the CDR3 is TGTGCCACCAGGCGTTTGGGGGCCTATGGCTACACCTTC. Its translation: CATRRLGAYGYTF.

This clone was picked up a small number of times. The chain uses TRBV5-5 and TRBJ1-6, with D unclear. In germline, CDR1 is SGHKS, CDR2 YYEKEE (reference sequence). The V end lost 5 bases, the J end lost 5 bases, and 11 bases lay between the germline ends. This CDR3 comprises 14 residues. The CDR3 protein is CASRTQVNNSPLHF. For the CDR3, the DNA is TGTGCCAGCAGGACTCAAGTTAATAATTCACCCCTCCACTTT.

This clone came up once. The V call is TRBV27, the J call TRBJ1-4; D call uncertain. With 4 bases removed from V and 0 bases from J, the gap between germline ends came to 24 bases. Looked up from germline, CDR1 is MNHEY and CDR2 is SMNVEV (reference sequence). The CDR3 has 20 residues. The CDR3 here is CASSSVIRGPALATNEKLFF. In DNA, the CDR3 is TGTGCCAGCAGTTCGGTAATTCGAGGGCCCGCCTTAGCAACTAATGAAAAACTGTTTTTT.

This rearrangement joins TRBV6-5 to TRBJ2-1; 9 nucleotides match TRBD2. V gave up 5 bases and J gave up 5 bases; unmatched junction bases: 7. The CDR3 consists of 15 residues. CDR1 MNHEY and CDR2 SVGAGI come from the germline V gene. Here the CDR3 reads CASSRRTSENNEQFF. CDR3 in DNA: TGTGCCAGCAGTCGAAGGACTAGCGAGAACAATGAGCAGTTCTTC.

The genes are TRBV19 and TRBJ1-1; TRBD1 agrees at 9 bases. CDR1 is LNHDA and CDR2 is SQIVND in the germline V gene (reference sequence). Germline trimming cut 2 bases from V and 4 bases from J; bases unmatched to any gene: 5. The CDR3 consists of 15 residues. The CDR3 sequence is CASSIMATGGTEAFF. The CDR3 DNA follows: TGTGCCAGTAGTATAATGGCGACAGGGGGCACTGAAGCTTTCTTT.

The chain has TRBV3-1 (or the pseudogene TRBV3-2) and TRBJ2-7, with D possibly matching TRBD2 (5 bases). Germline V gene sequence: CDR1 LGHDT, CDR2 YNNKEL (reference sequence). The CDR3 spans 11 residues. V was cut by 4 bases and J by 6 bases, with 7 bases left in between. The CDR3 here is CASSRGSEQYF. In DNA, the CDR3 is TGTGCCAGCAGCCGAGGGAGCGAGCAGTACTTC.

V is TRBV6-2 or TRBV6-3 and J is TRBJ2-2, with 10 bases aligning to TRBD2. CDR3 length equals 16 residues. The germline CDR1 and CDR2 sequences are MNHEY and SVGEGT. The V segment lost 5 bases and the J segment 8 bases; nucleotides outside the gene matches: 11. The CDR3 bases are TGTGCCAGCAGTGGCACTAGCGGGACGACCGGGGGGGAGCTGTTTTTT. Its translation is CASSGTSGTTGGELFF.

Many counts were recorded for this clone. The rearrangement uses TRBV6-5 and TRBJ2-7; 9 bases map to TRBD1. Germline V gene sequence: CDR1 MNHEY, CDR2 SVGAGI. This CDR3 is 14 amino acids long. With V trimmed by 8 bases and J by 3 bases, 8 bases remained unmatched. CDR3 region: CASGRTGEVYEQYF. Here the CDR3 DNA reads TGTGCCAGCGGGCGGACAGGGGAGGTCTACGAGCAGTACTTC.

The rearrangement links TRBV18 to TRBJ1-5; no clear D. Trimming removed 4 bases at V and 1 base at J, with 5 bases between. Germline V gives CDR1 KGHSH, CDR2 LQKENI. The CDR3 totals 13 residues. CDR3 bases: TGTGCCAGCTCACAACAGAGCAATCAGCCCCAGCATTTT. This sequence encodes CASSQQSNQPQHF.

V gene TRBV28 combines with J gene TRBJ1-2; possible D gene TRBD1, 5 bases. Per the germline V gene, CDR1 is MDHEN and CDR2 is SYDVKM. The V and J ends lost 2 bases and 7 bases respectively, with 5 bases between them. This CDR3 contains 11 residues. This CDR3 is CASSLRGGYTF. Written as DNA, the CDR3 is TGTGCCAGCAGTTTAAGGGGTGGCTACACCTTC.

The chain has TRBV7-9 and TRBJ1-5; 10 nucleotides align to TRBD1. Germline lookup yields CDR1 SEHNR and CDR2 FQNEAQ (reference sequence). V was pared by 5 bases and J by 3 bases, with 7 bases of the junction left unmatched. The CDR3 runs to 16 residues. The DNA of the CDR3 is TGTGCCAGCAGCCCTTCCGGGACAGGGGCCAATCAGCCCCAGCATTTT. Its protein product is CASSPSGTGANQPQHF. Variable domain in full (rest from reference TRBV7-9 and TRBJ1-5): DTGVSQNPRHKITKRGQNVTFRCDPISEHNRLYWYRQTLGQGPEFLTYFQNEAQLEKSRLLSDRFSAERPKGSFSTLEIQRTEQGDSAMYLCASSPSGTGANQPQHFGDGTRLSIL.

The chain uses TRBV28 and TRBJ2-1; D is ambiguous. CDR1 MDHEN and CDR2 SYDVKM come from the germline V gene. Trimming shortened V by 7 bases and J by 8 bases, and 9 bases separated the two germline ends. The CDR3 sequence is 11 residues long. In nucleotides, the CDR3 is TGTGCCAGCACACGACGGGATGAGCAGTTCTTC. It specifies CASTRRDEQFF.

This sequence joins TRBV5-1 and TRBJ2-3, with TRBD2 matching over 7 bases. Germline V gene data show CDR1 as SGHRS and CDR2 as YFSETQ. This CDR3 is 15 amino acids long. V dropped 2 bases and J dropped 2; count of bases not matched to a gene: 5. Written as DNA, the CDR3 is TGCGCCAGCAGCTTAGCTAGCGGTCTCACAGATACGCAGTATTTT. Translated, it gives CASSLASGLTDTQYF.

The genes are TRBV7-2 and TRBJ2-7; TRBD1 matches at 8 bases. The CDR3 totals 16 residues. Germline trimming cut 6 bases from V and 3 bases from J; bases unmatched to any gene: 13. Germline V gives CDR1 SGHTA, CDR2 FQGNSA. CDR3 residues: CASSPRTGTGVYEQYF. The CDR3, as DNA: TGTGCCAGCAGTCCCCGCACCGGGACAGGAGTCTACGAGCAGTACTTC.

The sample holds a few counts of this clone. This rearrangement joins TRBV10-2 to TRBJ2-7; 8 nucleotides match TRBD2. V shed 6 bases and J 3 bases; nucleotides not matched to a gene: 4. CDR1 WSHSY and CDR2 SAAADI come from the germline V gene. The CDR3 extends over 13 amino acids. The CDR3 DNA reads TGCGCCAGCAGACTAGCGGACGACTACGAGCAGTACTTC. It is translated as CASRLADDYEQYF.

The genes are TRBV4-1 and TRBJ2-5; TRBD1 agrees at 7 bases. From germline, CDR1 is MGHRA and CDR2 YSYEKL. This CDR3 region has 13 residues. J gave up 4 bases and V 4 bases, and 3 bases lay outside the gene matches. The CDR3 DNA reads TGCGCCAGCAGCCCGACAGGGCGAGAGACCCAGTACTTC. This gives the protein CASSPTGRETQYF.

The chain joins TRBV11-3 to TRBJ2-2; tentative D call: TRBD2 (7 bases). Trimming took 9 bases from V and 3 from J, leaving 14 bases between them. The CDR3 has 14 residues. Germline CDR1 reads SGHNT; CDR2 reads YENEEA. Written as DNA, the CDR3 is TGTGCCAGTTCGGGGGGCGCCGACACCGGGGAGCTGTTTTTT. This translates into CASSGGADTGELFF.

The chain has TRBV10-1 and TRBJ2-3, with a weak D call TRBD1 (6 bases). The germline V gene encodes CDR1 WNHNN and CDR2 SYGVQD (reference sequence). The CDR3 consists of 14 residues. Trimming shortened V by 6 bases and J by 3 bases, and 13 bases separated the two germline ends. The DNA for the CDR3 is TGCGCCAGCAGCCGGGACACGGGGACAGATACGCAGTATTTT. Translated, it gives CASSRDTGTDTQYF.

The genes are TRBV25-1 and TRBJ1-2, with D possibly being TRBD1 (5 bases). Trimming took 6 bases from V and 7 from J, leaving 12 bases between them. Germline CDR1 and CDR2: MGHDK and SYGVNS. The CDR3 contains 12 residues. The CDR3 DNA sequence: TGTGCCAGCAGGAAGGGGTTTTCTGGCTACACCTTC. The encoded protein is CASRKGFSGYTF.

This chain links TRBV28 with TRBJ2-1, with a tentative D call TRBD2 (6 bases). The CDR3 runs to 15 residues. Trimming left V 4 bases short and J 7 bases short, with 17 bases between. The V gene's germline CDR1 is MDHEN and CDR2 SYDVKM. CDR3 residues: CASSSPKGGANEQFF. The CDR3 bases are TGTGCCAGCAGTTCCCCAAAGGGAGGTGCGAATGAGCAGTTCTTC.